The T cell receptor beta chain under discussion was sequenced for a study of response to subunit inactivated influenza vaccine. In TCRdb, the RT-PCR reads were re-called with MiXCR into one record per CDR3 protein. The sample lists about 240,000 distinct CDR3 sequences; 10% to 15% were seen once. Germline CDR1 reads MGHRA; CDR2 reads YSYEKL. V lost 0 bases and J lost 2, with 14 bases in between. CDR3 length: 17 amino acids. The origin of this receptor is a man aged 50 to 60 who received an inactivated influenza vaccine. The chain uses TRBV4-1 and TRBJ1-3; D not resolved. The material was non-naive T cells sorted from PBMCs, obtained less than 15 days before vaccination. Written as DNA, the CDR3 is TGCGCCAGCAGCCAAGATGTTCTCTGGGGAACTGGAAACACCATATATTTT. The encoded protein is CASSQDVLWGTGNTIYF.